Detailed here is one T cell receptor beta chain. What it recognizes is unknown. Looked up from germline, CDR1 is SGHTA and CDR2 is FQGNSA. The CDR3 is made up of 14 amino acids. The data stem from a study of monozygotic twins with inflammatory bowel disease. Study-level findings and limits: IBD patients carried less diverse TCRbeta repertoires (inverse Simpson) than healthy co-twins.

One entry per CDR3 protein, without DNA, is what TCRdb gives after re-calling the 5' RACE reads. The sample has fewer than 150,000 distinct CDR3 sequences. Input material: blood. This sequence originates from a human donor with ulcerative colitis or Crohn's disease, or a healthy co-twin of an affected twin (not recorded which). V is TRBV7-2 and J is TRBJ2-7; TCRdb selects TRBD1, and the lack of DNA leaves this call unchecked. The chain's CDR3 is CASSVGTGGNEQYF. The complete variable domain, with remaining parts taken from reference TRBV7-2 and TRBJ2-7, reads GAGVSQSPSNKVTEKGKDVELRCDPISGHTALYWYRQSLGQGLEFLIYFQGNSAPDKSGLPSDRFSAERTGGSVSTLTIQRTQQEDSAVYLCASSVGTGGNEQYFGPGTRLTVT.